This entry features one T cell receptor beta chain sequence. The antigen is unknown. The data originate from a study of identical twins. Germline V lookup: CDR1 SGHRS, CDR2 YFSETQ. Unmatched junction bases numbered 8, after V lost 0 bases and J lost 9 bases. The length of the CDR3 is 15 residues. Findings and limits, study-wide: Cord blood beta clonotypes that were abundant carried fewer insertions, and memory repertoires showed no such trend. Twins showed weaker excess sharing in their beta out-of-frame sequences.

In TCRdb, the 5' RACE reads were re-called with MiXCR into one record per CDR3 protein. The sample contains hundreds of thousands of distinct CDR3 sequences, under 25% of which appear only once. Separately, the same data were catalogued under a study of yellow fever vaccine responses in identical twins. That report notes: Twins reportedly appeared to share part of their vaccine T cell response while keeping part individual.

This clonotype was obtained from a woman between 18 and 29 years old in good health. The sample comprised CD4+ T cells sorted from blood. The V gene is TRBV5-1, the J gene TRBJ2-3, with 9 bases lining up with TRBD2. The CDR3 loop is CASSLAGGGASTQYF. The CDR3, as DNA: TGCGCCAGCAGCTTGGCCGGCGGGGGGGCCTCCACGCAGTATTTT.